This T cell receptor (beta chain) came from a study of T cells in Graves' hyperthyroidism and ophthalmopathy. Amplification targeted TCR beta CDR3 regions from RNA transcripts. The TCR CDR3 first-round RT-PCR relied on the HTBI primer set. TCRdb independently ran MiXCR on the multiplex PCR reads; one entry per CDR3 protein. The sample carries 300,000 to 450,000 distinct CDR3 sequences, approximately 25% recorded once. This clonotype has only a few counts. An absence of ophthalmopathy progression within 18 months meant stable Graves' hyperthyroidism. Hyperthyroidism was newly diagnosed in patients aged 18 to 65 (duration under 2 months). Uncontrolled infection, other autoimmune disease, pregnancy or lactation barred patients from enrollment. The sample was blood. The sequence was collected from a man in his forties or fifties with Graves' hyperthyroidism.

The CDR3 is CASSLIETGYNEQFF. In DNA form, the CDR3 reads TGTGCCAGCAGCTTAATTGAAACAGGTTACAATGAGCAGTTCTTC. This chain joins TRBV7-2 and TRBJ2-1; D perhaps matches TRBD1 (5 bases). V gave up 2 bases and J gave up 4 bases, with 12 bases separating them. This CDR3 has 15 amino acids. The germline V gene encodes CDR1 SGHTA and CDR2 FQGNSA.